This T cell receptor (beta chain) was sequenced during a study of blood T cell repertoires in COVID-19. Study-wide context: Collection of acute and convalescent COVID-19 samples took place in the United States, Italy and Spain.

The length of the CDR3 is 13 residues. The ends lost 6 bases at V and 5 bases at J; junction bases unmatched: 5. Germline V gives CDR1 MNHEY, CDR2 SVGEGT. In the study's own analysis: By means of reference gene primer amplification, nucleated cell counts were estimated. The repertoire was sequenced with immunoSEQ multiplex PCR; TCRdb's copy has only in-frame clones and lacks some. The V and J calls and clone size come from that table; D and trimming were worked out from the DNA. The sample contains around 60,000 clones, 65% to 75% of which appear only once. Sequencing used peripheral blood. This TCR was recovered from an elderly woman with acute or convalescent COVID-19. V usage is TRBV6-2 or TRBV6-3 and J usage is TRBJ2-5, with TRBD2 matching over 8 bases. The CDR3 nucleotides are TGTGCCAGCAGCGGGACTAGACGGGAGACCCAGTACTTC. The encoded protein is CASSGTRRETQYF.